The T cell receptor beta chain described here comes from a study of cytomegalovirus exposure and HLA in healthy donors. Study-level results: In an earlier analysis, in some 500 donors, most V segments appeared productive either ~87% or ~30% of the time. Rare sequences made up most TCRs, while some public TCRs were found in many donors. Researchers counted around 150 TCR beta chains as cytomegalovirus-associated.

V was shortened by 0 bases and J by 3 bases, with 11 bases between the two germline ends. This CDR3 contains 15 residues. The germline gives CDR1 SEHNR, CDR2 FQNEAQ (reference sequence). Remarks on this clone: Antigen: not known.

This PCR relied on a set of 60 Vbeta primers and 13 Jbeta primers. Repertoires were generated with immunoSEQ multiplex PCR, while TCRdb's copy carries only in-frame clones and drops some. The data show around 71,000 clones, and the top ten clones hold under 2%. The sample taken for sequencing was PBMCs. This sequence originates from a woman aged 25 to 45 in good health and CMV-seronegative. V usage is TRBV7-9 and J usage is TRBJ1-1; TRBD1 might be the D (5 bases). DNA for the CDR3: TGTGCCAGCAGCTTAGCGCAGGGTGTAGACACTGAAGCTTTCTTT. Protein product: CASSLAQGVDTEAFF.